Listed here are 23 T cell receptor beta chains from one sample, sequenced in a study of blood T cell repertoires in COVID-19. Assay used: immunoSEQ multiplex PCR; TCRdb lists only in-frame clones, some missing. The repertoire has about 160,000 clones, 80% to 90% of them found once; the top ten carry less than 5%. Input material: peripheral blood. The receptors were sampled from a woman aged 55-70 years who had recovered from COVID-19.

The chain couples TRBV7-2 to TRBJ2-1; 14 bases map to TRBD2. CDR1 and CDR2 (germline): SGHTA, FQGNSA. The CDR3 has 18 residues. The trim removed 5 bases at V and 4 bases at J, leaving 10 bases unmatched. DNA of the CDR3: TGTGCCAGCAGCCAGTGGGGGACTAGCGGGGGTGTGTACAATGAGCAGTTCTTC. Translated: CASSQWGTSGGVYNEQFF.

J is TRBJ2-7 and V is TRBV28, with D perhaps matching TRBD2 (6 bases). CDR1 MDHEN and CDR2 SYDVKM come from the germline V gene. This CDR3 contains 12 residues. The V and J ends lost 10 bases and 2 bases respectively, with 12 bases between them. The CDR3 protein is CATEAGTYEQYF. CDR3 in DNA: TGTGCCACGGAGGCGGGGACCTACGAGCAGTACTTC.

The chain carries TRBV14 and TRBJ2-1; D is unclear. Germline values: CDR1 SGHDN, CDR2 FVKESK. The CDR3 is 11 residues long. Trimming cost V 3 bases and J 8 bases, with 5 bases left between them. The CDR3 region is CASSHSHEQFF. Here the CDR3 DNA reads TGTGCCAGCAGCCACAGTCATGAGCAGTTCTTC.

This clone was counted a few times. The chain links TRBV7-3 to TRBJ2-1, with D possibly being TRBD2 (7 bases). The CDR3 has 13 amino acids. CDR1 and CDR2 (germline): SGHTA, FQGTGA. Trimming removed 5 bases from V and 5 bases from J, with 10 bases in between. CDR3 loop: CASSPGGHNEQFF. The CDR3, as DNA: TGTGCCAGCAGCCCGGGGGGCCACAATGAGCAGTTCTTC.

The CDR3 nucleotides are TGTGCCAGCAGCCCGGGACAAGTGACCTTGCATACGCAGTATTTT. Its protein product is CASSPGQVTLHTQYF. The V and J genes are TRBV5-4 and TRBJ2-3; tentative D call: TRBD1 (6 bases). The V gene lost 4 bases and the J gene lost 7 bases, with 19 bases spanning the gap. The CDR3 is 15 amino acids. Germline-derived CDR1 and CDR2 are SGHNT and YYREEE (reference sequence).

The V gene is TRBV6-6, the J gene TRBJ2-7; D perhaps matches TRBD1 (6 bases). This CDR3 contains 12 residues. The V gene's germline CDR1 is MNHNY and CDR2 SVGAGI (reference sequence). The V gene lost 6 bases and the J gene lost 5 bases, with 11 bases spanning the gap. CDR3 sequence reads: CASSVQGHEQYF. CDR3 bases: TGTGCCAGCAGCGTACAGGGCCACGAGCAGTACTTC.

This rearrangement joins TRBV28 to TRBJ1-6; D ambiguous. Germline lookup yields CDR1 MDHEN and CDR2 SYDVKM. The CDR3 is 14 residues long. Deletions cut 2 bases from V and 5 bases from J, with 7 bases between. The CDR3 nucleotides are TGTGCCAGCAGTTTAACGCAGGATAATTCACCCCTCCACTTT. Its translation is CASSLTQDNSPLHF. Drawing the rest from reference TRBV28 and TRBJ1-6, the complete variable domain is DVKVTQSSRYLVKRTGEKVFLECVQDMDHENMFWYRQDPGLGLRLIYFSYDVKMKEKGDIPEGYSVSREKKERFSLILESASTNQTSMYLCASSLTQDNSPLHFGNGTRLTVT.

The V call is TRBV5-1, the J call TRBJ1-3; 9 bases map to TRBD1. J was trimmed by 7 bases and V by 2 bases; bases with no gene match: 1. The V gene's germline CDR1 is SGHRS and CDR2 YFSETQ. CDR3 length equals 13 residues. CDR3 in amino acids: CASSFGQGNTIYF. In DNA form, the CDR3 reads TGCGCCAGCAGCTTTGGACAGGGGAACACCATATATTTT. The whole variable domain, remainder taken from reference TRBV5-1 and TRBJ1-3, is KAGVTQTPRYLIKTRGQQVTLSCSPISGHRSVSWYQQTPGQGLQFLFEYFSETQRNKGNFPGRFSGRQFSNSRSEMNVSTLELGDSALYLCASSFGQGNTIYFGEGSWLTVV.

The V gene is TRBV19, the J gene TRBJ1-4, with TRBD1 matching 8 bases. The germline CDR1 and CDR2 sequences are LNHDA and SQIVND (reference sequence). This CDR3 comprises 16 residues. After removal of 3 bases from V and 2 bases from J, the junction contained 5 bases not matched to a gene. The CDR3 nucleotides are TGTGCCAGTAGTATGCATCAGGGGGCTACTAATGAAAAACTGTTTTTT. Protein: CASSMHQGATNEKLFF.

Here the CDR3 reads CAFRNHLEEPQHF. In DNA form, the CDR3 reads TGTGCCTTCCGGAACCACCTTGAGGAGCCCCAGCATTTT. The rearrangement links TRBV21-1 to TRBJ1-5. TRBV21-1 is a listed pseudogene. There are 13 residues in the CDR3.

DNA for the CDR3: TGTGCCAGCAGACTAGGGACAGGGGGCGTTTATCAGCCCCAGCATTTT. This codes for CASRLGTGGVYQPQHF. The chain is built from TRBV2 and TRBJ1-5; 12 bases align to TRBD1. This CDR3 has 16 amino acids. J gave up 5 bases and V 6 bases, and 8 bases lay outside the gene matches. Germline V lookup: CDR1 SNHLY, CDR2 FYNNEI.

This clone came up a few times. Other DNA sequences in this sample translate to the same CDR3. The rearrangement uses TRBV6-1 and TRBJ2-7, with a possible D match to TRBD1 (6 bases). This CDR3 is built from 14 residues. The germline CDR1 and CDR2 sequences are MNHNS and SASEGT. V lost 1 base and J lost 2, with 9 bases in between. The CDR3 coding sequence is TGTGCCAGCAGTGAAGGTGGGGGCCCCTACGAGCAGTACTTC. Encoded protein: CASSEGGGPYEQYF.

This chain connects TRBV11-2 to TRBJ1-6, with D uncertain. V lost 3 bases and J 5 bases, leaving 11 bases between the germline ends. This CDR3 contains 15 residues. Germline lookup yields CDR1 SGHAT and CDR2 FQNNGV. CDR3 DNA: TGTGCCAGCAGCTTGGTACAGCCAAATAATTCACCCCTCCACTTT. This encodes CASSLVQPNNSPLHF.

The CDR3: CASSRAGRTGANVLTF. In DNA form, the CDR3 reads TGTGCCAGCAGTCGAGCGGGGAGGACTGGGGCCAACGTCCTGACTTTC. The chain has TRBV6-6 and TRBJ2-6; TRBD2 matches at 7 bases. CDR3 length: 16 residues. The trim removed 5 bases at V and 2 bases at J, leaving 6 bases unmatched. From germline, CDR1 is MNHNY and CDR2 SVGAGI (reference sequence).

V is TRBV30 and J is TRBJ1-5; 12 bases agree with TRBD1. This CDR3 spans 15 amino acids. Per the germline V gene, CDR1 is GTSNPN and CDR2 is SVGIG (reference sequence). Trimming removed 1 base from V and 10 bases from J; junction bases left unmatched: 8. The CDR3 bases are TGTGCCTGGAGTGCAGGGACAGGGGGCCTTTATCCCCAGCATTTT. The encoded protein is CAWSAGTGGLYPQHF. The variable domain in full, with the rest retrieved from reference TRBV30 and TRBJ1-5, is SQTIHQWPATLVQPVGSPLSLECTVEGTSNPNLYWYRQAAGRGLQLLFYSVGIGQISSEVPQNLSASRPQDRQFILSSKKLLLSDSGFYLCAWSAGTGGLYPQHFGDGTRLSIL.

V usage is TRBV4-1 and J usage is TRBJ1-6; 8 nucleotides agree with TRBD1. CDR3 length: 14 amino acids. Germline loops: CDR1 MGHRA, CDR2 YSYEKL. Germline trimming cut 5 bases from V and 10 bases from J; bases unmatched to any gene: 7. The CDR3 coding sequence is TGCGCCAGCAGCTTCCGGACAGGGAGGTCACCCCTCCACTTT. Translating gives CASSFRTGRSPLHF.

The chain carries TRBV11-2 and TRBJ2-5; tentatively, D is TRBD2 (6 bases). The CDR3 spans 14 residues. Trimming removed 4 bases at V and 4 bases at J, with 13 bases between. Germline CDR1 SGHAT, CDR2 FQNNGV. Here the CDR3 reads CASSSGGGRETQYF. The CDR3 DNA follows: TGTGCCAGCAGCTCGGGTGGGGGGAGAGAGACCCAGTACTTC.

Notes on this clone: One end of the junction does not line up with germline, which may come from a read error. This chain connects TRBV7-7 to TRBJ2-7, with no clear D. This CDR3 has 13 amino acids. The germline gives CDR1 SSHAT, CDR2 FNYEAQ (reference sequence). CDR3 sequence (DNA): TGTGCTAGCAGCTTAGACTTTGCTAGGGAGCAGTACTTC. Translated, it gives CASSLDFAREQYF.

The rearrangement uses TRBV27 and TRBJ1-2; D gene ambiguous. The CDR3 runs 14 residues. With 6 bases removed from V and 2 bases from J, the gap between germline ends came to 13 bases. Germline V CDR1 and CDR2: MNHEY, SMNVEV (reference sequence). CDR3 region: CASRVSSSNYGYTF. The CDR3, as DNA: TGTGCCAGCAGGGTCAGTAGCAGCAACTATGGCTACACCTTC.

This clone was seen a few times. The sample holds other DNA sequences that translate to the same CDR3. This chain's CDR3 is CASSLQGANTEAFF. DNA for the CDR3: TGCGCCAGCAGCTTGCAGGGGGCGAACACTGAAGCTTTCTTT. The chain carries TRBV5-1 and TRBJ1-1, with TRBD1 matching over 8 bases. Germline V gene data show CDR1 as SGHRS and CDR2 as YFSETQ. The CDR3 runs to 14 residues. The V and J ends lost 1 base and 1 base, in that order; junction bases with no gene match: 0.

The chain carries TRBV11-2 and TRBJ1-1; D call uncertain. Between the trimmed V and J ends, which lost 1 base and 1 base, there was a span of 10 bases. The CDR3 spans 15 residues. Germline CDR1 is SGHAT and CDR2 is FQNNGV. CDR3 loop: CASSLGLGGNTEAFF. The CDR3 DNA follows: TGTGCCAGCAGCTTAGGTCTGGGAGGGAACACTGAAGCTTTCTTT. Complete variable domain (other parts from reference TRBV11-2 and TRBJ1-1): EAGVAQSPRYKIIEKRQSVAFWCNPISGHATLYWYQQILGQGPKLLIQFQNNGVVDDSQLPKDRFSAERLKGVDSTLKIQPAKLEDSAVYLCASSLGLGGNTEAFFGQGTRLTVV.

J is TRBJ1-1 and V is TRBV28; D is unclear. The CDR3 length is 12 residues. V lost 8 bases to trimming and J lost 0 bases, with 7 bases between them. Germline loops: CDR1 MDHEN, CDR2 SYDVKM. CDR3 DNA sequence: TGTGCCAGCGTCGGGGTGAACACTGAAGCTTTCTTT. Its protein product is CASVGVNTEAFF.

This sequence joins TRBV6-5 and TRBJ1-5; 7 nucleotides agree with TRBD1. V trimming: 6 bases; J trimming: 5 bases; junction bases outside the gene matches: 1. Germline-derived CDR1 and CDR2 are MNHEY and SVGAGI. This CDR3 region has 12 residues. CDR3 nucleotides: TGTGCCAGCAGCGGACAGGATCAGCCCCAGCATTTT. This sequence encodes CASSGQDQPQHF.